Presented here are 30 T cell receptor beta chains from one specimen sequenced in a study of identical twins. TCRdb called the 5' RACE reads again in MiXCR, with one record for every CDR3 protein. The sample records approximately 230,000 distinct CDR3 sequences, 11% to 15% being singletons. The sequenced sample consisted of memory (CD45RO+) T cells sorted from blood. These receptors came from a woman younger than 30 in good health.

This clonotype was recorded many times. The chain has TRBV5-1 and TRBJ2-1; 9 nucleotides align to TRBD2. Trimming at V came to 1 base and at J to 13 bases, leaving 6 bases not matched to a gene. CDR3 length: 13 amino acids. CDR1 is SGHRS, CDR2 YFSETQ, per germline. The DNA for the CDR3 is TGCGCCAGCAGCTTGCCCAGCGGGGGGTATCAGTTCTTC. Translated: CASSLPSGGYQFF.

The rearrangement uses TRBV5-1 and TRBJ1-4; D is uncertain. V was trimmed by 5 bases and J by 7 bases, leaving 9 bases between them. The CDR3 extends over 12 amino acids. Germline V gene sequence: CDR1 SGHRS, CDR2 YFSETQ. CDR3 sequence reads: CASRESGEKLFF. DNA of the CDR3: TGCGCCAGCAGGGAGTCTGGTGAAAAACTGTTTTTT.

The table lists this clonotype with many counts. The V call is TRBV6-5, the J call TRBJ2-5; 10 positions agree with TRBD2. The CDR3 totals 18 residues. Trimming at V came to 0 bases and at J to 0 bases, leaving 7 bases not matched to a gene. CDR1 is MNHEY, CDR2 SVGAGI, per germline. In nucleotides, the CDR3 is TGTGCCAGCAGTTACTCGAGACTAGCGGGTTTGTACCAAGAGACCCAGTACTTC. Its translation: CASSYSRLAGLYQETQYF.

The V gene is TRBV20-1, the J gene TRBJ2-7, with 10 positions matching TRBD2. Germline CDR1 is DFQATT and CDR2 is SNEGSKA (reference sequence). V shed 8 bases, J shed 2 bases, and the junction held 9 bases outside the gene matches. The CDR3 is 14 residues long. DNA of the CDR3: TGCAGTACTAAGACTAGCGGGCCAACCTACGAGCAGTACTTC. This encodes CSTKTSGPTYEQYF.

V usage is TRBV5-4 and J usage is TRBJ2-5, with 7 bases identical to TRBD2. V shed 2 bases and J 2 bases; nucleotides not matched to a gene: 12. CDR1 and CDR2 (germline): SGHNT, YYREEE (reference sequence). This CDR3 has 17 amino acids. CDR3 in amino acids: CASSFLVGGVDQETQYF. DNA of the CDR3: TGTGCCAGCAGCTTTTTGGTTGGGGGGGTGGATCAAGAGACCCAGTACTTC. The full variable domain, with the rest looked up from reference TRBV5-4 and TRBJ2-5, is ETGVTQSPTHLIKTRGQQVTLRCSSQSGHNTVSWYQQALGQGPQFIFQYYREEENGRGNFPPRFSGLQFPNYSSELNVNALELDDSALYLCASSFLVGGVDQETQYFGPGTRLLVL.

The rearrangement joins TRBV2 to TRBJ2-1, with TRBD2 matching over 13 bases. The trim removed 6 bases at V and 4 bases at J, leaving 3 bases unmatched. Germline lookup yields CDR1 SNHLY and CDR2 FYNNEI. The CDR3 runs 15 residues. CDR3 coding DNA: TGTGCCAGCAGGCGACTAGCGGGGGGTTACAATGAGCAGTTCTTC. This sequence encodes CASRRLAGGYNEQFF.

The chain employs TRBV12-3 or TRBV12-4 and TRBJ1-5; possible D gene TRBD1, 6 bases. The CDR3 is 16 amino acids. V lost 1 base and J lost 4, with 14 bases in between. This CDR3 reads CASSLGGAFRNQPQHF. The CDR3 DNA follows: TGTGCCAGCAGTTTAGGGGGGGCCTTCCGAAATCAGCCCCAGCATTTT.

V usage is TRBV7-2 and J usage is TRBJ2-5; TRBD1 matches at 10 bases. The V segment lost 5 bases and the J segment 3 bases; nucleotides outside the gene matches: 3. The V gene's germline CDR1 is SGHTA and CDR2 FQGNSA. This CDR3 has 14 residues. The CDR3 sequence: CASSPDRGKETQYF. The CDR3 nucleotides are TGTGCCAGCAGCCCGGACAGGGGGAAAGAGACCCAGTACTTC.

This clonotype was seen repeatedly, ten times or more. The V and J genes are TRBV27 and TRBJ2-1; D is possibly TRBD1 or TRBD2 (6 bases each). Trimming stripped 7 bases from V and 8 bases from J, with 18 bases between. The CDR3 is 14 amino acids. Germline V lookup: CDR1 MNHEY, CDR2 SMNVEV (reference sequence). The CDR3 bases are TGTGCCAGCACTCGAGGGGGAGGTGGCTATGAGCAGTTCTTC. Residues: CASTRGGGGYEQFF.

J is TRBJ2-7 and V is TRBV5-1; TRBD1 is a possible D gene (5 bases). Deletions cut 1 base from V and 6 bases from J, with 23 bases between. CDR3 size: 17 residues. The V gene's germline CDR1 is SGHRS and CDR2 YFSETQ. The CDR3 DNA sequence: TGCGCCAGCAGCTTGTTTCGGCCTAGACTTGGGGCTCCCGAGCAGTACTTC. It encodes CASSLFRPRLGAPEQYF.

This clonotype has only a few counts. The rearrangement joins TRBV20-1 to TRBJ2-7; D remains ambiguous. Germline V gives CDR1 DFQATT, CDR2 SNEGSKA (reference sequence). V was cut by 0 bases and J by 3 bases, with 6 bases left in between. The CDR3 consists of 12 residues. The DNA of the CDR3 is TGCAGTGCTAGAGATCCGAACTACGAGCAGTACTTC. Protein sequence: CSARDPNYEQYF.

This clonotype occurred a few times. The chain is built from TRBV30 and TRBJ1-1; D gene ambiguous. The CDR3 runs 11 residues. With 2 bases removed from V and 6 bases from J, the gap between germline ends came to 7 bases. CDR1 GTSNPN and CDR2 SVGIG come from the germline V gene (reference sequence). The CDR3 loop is CAWSRLAEAFF. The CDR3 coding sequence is TGTGCCTGGAGTCGACTGGCTGAAGCTTTCTTT. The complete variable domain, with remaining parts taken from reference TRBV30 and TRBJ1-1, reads SQTIHQWPATLVQPVGSPLSLECTVEGTSNPNLYWYRQAAGRGLQLLFYSVGIGQISSEVPQNLSASRPQDRQFILSSKKLLLSDSGFYLCAWSRLAEAFFGQGTRLTVV.

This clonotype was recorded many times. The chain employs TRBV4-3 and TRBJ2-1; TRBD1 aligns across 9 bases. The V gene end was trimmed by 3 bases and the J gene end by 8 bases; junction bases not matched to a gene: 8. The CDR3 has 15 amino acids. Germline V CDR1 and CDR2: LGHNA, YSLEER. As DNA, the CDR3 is TGCGCCAGCAGCCACCTAGGGACAGGGTCCCATGAGCAGTTCTTC. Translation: CASSHLGTGSHEQFF.

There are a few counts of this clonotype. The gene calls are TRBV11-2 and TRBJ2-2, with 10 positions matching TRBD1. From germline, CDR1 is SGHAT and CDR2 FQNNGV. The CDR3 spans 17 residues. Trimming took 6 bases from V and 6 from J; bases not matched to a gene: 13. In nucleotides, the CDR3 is TGTGCCAGCAGTCGGGGACAGGGGAGAACGGGGGCCGGGGAGCTGTTTTTT. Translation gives CASSRGQGRTGAGELFF.

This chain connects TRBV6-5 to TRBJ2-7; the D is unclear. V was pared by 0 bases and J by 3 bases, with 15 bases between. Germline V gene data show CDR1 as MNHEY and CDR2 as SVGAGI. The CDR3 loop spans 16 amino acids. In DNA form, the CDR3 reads TGTGCCAGCAGTTACTCTGTTCGGGCCCTAGTCTACGAGCAGTACTTC. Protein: CASSYSVRALVYEQYF.

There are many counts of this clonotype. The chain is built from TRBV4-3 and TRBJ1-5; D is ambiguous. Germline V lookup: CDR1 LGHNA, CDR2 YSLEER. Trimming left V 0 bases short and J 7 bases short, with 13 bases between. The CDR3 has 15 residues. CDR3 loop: CASSQEPQARQPQHF. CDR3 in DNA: TGCGCCAGCAGCCAAGAGCCGCAAGCGAGGCAGCCCCAGCATTTT.

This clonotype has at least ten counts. The CDR3 DNA reads as TGTGCCAGCAGTCCCCGGGGGGTCAGAGAGACCCAGTACTTC. Protein product: CASSPRGVRETQYF. V and J are TRBV3-1 and TRBJ2-5; 7 positions match TRBD2. The length of the CDR3 is 14 residues. Trimming took 6 bases from V and 4 from J; bases not matched to a gene: 8. The germline V gene has CDR1 LGHDT and CDR2 YNNKEL (reference sequence).

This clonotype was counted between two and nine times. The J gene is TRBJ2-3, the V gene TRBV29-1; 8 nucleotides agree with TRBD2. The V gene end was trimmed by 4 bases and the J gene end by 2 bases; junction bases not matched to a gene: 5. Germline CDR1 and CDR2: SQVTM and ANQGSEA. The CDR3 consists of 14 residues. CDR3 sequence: CSVVAGGSTDTQYF. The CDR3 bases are TGCAGCGTTGTGGCGGGAGGATCCACAGATACGCAGTATTTT.

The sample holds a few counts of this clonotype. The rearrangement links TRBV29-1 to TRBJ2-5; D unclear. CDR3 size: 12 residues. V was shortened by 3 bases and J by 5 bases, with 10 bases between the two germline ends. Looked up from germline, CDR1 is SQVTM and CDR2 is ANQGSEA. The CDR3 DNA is TGCAGCGTTGAGATTAGCTGGGAGACCCAGTACTTC. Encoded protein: CSVEISWETQYF.

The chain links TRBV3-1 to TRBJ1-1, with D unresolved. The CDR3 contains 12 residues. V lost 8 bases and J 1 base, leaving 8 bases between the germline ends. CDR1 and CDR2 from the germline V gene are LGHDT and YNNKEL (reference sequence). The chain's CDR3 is CASGEENTEAFF. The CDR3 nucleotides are TGTGCCAGCGGAGAGGAGAACACTGAAGCTTTCTTT.

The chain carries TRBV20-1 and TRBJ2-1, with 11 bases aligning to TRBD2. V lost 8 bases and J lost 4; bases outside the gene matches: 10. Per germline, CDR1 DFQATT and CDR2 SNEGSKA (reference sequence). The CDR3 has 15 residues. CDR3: CSHSLAGGPYNEQFF. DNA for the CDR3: TGCAGTCATAGCCTAGCGGGAGGCCCATACAATGAGCAGTTCTTC.

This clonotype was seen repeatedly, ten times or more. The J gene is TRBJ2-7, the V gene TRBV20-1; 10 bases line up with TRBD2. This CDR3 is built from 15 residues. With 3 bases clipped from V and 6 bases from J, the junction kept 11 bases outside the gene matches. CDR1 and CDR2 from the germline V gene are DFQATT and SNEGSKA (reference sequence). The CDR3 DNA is TGCAGTGCTAGGTCCCTGACTAGCGGGCTCTCCGAGCAGTACTTC. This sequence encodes CSARSLTSGLSEQYF.

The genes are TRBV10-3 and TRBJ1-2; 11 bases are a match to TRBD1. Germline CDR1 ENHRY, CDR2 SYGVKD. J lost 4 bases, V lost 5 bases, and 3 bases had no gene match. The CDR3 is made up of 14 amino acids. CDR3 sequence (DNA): TGTGCCATCAGTCCGGACAGGGGGCTCTATGGCTACACCTTC. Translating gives CAISPDRGLYGYTF.

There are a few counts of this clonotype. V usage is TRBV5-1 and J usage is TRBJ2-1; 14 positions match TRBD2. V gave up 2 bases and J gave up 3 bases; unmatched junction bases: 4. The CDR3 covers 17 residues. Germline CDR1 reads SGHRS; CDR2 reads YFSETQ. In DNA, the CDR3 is TGCGCCAGCAGCTTTACGGGACTAGCGGGGGTCTACAATGAGCAGTTCTTC. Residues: CASSFTGLAGVYNEQFF.

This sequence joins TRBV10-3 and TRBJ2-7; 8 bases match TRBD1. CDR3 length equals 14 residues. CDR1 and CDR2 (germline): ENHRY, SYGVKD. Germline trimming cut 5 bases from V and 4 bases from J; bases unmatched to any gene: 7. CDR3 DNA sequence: TGTGCCATCAGTAGACAGGGGATGGGGTACGAGCAGTACTTC. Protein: CAISRQGMGYEQYF.

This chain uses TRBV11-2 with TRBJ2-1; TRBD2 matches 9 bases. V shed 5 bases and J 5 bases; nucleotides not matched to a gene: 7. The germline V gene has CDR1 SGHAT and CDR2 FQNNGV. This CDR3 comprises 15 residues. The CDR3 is CASSDSGRLNNEQFF. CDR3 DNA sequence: TGTGCCAGCAGCGACAGCGGGAGGTTGAACAATGAGCAGTTCTTC. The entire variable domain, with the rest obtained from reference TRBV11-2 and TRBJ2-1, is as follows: EAGVAQSPRYKIIEKRQSVAFWCNPISGHATLYWYQQILGQGPKLLIQFQNNGVVDDSQLPKDRFSAERLKGVDSTLKIQPAKLEDSAVYLCASSDSGRLNNEQFFGPGTRLTVL.

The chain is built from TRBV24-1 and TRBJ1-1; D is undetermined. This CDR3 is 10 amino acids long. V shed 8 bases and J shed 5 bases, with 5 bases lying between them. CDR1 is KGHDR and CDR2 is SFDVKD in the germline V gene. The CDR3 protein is CATKGTEAFF. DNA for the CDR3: TGTGCCACCAAGGGAACTGAAGCTTTCTTT.

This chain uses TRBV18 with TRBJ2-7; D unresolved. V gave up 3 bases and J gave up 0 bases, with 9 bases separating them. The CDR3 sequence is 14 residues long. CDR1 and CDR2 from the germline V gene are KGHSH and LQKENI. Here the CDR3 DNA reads TGTGCCAGCTCACCTTCGGTATCCTCCTACGAGCAGTACTTC. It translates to CASSPSVSSYEQYF.

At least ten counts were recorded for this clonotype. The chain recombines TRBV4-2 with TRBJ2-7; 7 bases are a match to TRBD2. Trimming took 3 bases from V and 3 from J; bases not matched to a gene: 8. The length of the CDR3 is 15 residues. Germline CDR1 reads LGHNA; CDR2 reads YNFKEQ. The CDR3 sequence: CASSQDRDYLYEQYF. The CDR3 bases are TGTGCCAGCAGCCAGGACCGGGACTACCTCTACGAGCAGTACTTC.

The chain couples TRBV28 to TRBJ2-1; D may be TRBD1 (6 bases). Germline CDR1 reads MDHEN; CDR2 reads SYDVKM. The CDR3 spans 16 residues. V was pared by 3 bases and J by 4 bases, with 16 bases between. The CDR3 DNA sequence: TGTGCCAGCAGTTTGGCCGCGGCAGGGGCGTACAATGAGCAGTTCTTC. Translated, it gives CASSLAAAGAYNEQFF.